The 21 T cell receptor beta chains in this list originate from one sample, sequenced in a study of PD-L1 blockade in urothelial cancer. The data were produced by immunoSEQ multiplex PCR, yet TCRdb's version contains in-frame clones alone and is incomplete. Of 35,000 to 55,000 clones listed, around 84% were seen once; the top ten hold about 2.9%. Specimen: PBMCs, collected around atezolizumab (anti-PD-L1) treatment. The receptors here all came from a man between 70 and 80 years old with urothelial cancer.

This chain connects TRBV25-1 to TRBJ1-5; D perhaps matches TRBD1 (5 bases). The CDR3 covers 14 residues. Germline-derived CDR1 and CDR2 are MGHDK and SYGVNS. V was trimmed by 0 bases and J by 5 bases, leaving 8 bases between them. The CDR3 region is CASSEYGGDQPQHF. DNA for the CDR3: TGTGCCAGCAGTGAATATGGGGGGGATCAGCCCCAGCATTTT.

J is TRBJ1-4 and V is TRBV28; D remains unclear. Trimming removed 4 bases from V and 3 bases from J, with 12 bases in between. The CDR3 loop spans 15 amino acids. Germline V gene lookup returns CDR1 MDHEN and CDR2 SYDVKM. This CDR3 is CASSSGQAANEKLFF. In DNA, the CDR3 is TGTGCCAGCAGTTCTGGCCAGGCCGCTAATGAAAAACTGTTTTTT. The variable domain in full, completed from reference TRBV28 and TRBJ1-4, reads DVKVTQSSRYLVKRTGEKVFLECVQDMDHENMFWYRQDPGLGLRLIYFSYDVKMKEKGDIPEGYSVSREKKERFSLILESASTNQTSMYLCASSSGQAANEKLFFGSGTQLSVL.

This chain uses TRBV4-3 with TRBJ2-5; 8 bases agree with TRBD1. The CDR3 is made up of 13 amino acids. Trimming at V came to 6 bases and at J to 2 bases, leaving 2 bases not matched to a gene. Per the germline V gene, CDR1 is LGHNA and CDR2 is YSLEER. The DNA for the CDR3 is TGCGCCAGCAGTCAGGGGGCTCAAGAGACCCAGTACTTC. Encoded protein: CASSQGAQETQYF.

The chain combines TRBV27 with TRBJ2-1, with TRBD2 identical over 14 bases. In germline, CDR1 is MNHEY, CDR2 SMNVEV (reference sequence). The CDR3 has 13 amino acids. The V segment lost 8 bases and the J segment 8 bases; nucleotides outside the gene matches: 2. CDR3 DNA: TGTGCCAGCGGGACTAGCGGGAGCGATGAGCAGTTCTTC. It yields the protein CASGTSGSDEQFF.

The V gene is TRBV13, the J gene TRBJ1-2; D not resolved. Germline V CDR1 and CDR2: PRHDT, FYEKMQ (reference sequence). CDR3 length: 20 amino acids. Trimming removed 3 bases from V and 3 bases from J, with 29 bases in between. The CDR3 loop is CASSFSLMGYEGGVDYGYTF. Here the CDR3 DNA reads TGTGCCAGCAGCTTCTCTTTAATGGGTTATGAGGGAGGTGTTGACTATGGCTACACCTTC.

The V gene is TRBV5-5, the J gene TRBJ2-3; D might be TRBD1 (5 bases). Germline V gene data show CDR1 as SGHKS and CDR2 as YYEKEE (reference sequence). CDR3 size: 14 residues. V was shortened by 1 base and J by 3 bases, with 9 bases between the two germline ends. The CDR3 coding sequence is TGTGCCAGCAGCTTGAAGGGGTGGACAGATACGCAGTATTTT. Translation: CASSLKGWTDTQYF.

This rearrangement joins TRBV19 to TRBJ1-3; D is perhaps TRBD1 (5 bases). The CDR3 is 16 amino acids. Trimming took off 5 bases at V and 0 bases at J, with 14 bases between the two ends. From germline, CDR1 is LNHDA and CDR2 SQIVND (reference sequence). The CDR3 reads CASSLGGVRSGNTIYF. The CDR3 DNA is TGTGCCAGTAGTCTTGGAGGGGTCCGCTCTGGAAACACCATATATTTT.

The chain uses TRBV29-1 and TRBJ2-2; a possible D gene is TRBD1 (5 bases). V was clipped by 7 bases and J by 3 bases, with 12 bases between them. The CDR3 extends over 13 amino acids. The V gene's germline CDR1 is SQVTM and CDR2 ANQGSEA. The CDR3 here is CSATGWDTGELFF. DNA for the CDR3: TGCAGCGCAACAGGCTGGGACACCGGGGAGCTGTTTTTT.

The chain employs TRBV5-1 and TRBJ1-2; the D gene is possibly TRBD1 (5 bases). The CDR3 extends over 15 amino acids. V lost 4 bases and J lost 5, with 18 bases in between. The germline CDR1 and CDR2 sequences are SGHRS and YFSETQ. As DNA, the CDR3 is TGCGCCAGCAGCCCGTGGGGGGAGGGCTCGTATGGCTACACCTTC. The encoded protein is CASSPWGEGSYGYTF. Supplemented by reference TRBV5-1 and TRBJ1-2, the full variable domain reads KAGVTQTPRYLIKTRGQQVTLSCSPISGHRSVSWYQQTPGQGLQFLFEYFSETQRNKGNFPGRFSGRQFSNSRSEMNVSTLELGDSALYLCASSPWGEGSYGYTFGSGTRLTVV.

The chain couples TRBV28 to TRBJ2-3, with 8 bases lining up with TRBD2. CDR1 and CDR2 from the germline V gene are MDHEN and SYDVKM. The CDR3 extends over 16 amino acids. The trim removed 5 bases at V and 2 bases at J, leaving 9 bases unmatched. CDR3 in amino acids: CASSPSGPRDTDTQYF. CDR3 nucleotide sequence: TGTGCCAGCAGTCCTAGCGGGCCGCGGGACACAGATACGCAGTATTTT.

This chain links TRBV6-1 with TRBJ1-1; D is unclear. This CDR3 spans 13 amino acids. The V gene's germline CDR1 is MNHNS and CDR2 SASEGT. Trimming removed 4 bases from V and 5 bases from J, with 11 bases in between. The DNA for the CDR3 is TGTGCCAGCAGTGTAACCCAGGCAACTGAAGCTTTCTTT. It specifies CASSVTQATEAFF.

CDR3 bases: TGCGCCAGCAGCCAAGATCGCGGAAGCGGCAATGAGCAGTTCTTC. Translation: CASSQDRGSGNEQFF. The chain is built from TRBV4-3 and TRBJ2-1; perhaps TRBD2 as D (5 bases). Germline values: CDR1 LGHNA, CDR2 YSLEER. The V end was cut by 0 bases, the J end by 6 bases, with 12 bases between. The CDR3 has 15 residues.

J is TRBJ1-2 and V is TRBV6-5, with TRBD1 identical over 7 bases. J was trimmed by 2 bases and V by 6 bases; bases with no gene match: 9. From germline, CDR1 is MNHEY and CDR2 SVGAGI. CDR3 length equals 15 residues. This CDR3 reads CASSERDSLNYGYTF. For the CDR3, the DNA is TGTGCCAGCAGCGAACGGGACAGCTTAAACTATGGCTACACCTTC.

The gene calls are TRBV19 and TRBJ1-1, with 8 positions matching TRBD1. V lost 5 bases and J lost 2; bases outside the gene matches: 7. In germline, CDR1 is LNHDA, CDR2 SQIVND (reference sequence). CDR3 length: 15 residues. The CDR3 region has the DNA TGTGCCAGTAGTTCGAGGACAGGGCTTAACACTGAAGCTTTCTTT. Translating gives CASSSRTGLNTEAFF.

The chain joins TRBV9 to TRBJ2-7; possibly TRBD2 for D (6 bases). From germline, CDR1 is SGDLS and CDR2 YYNGEE. This CDR3 has 14 amino acids. Trimming took 1 base from V and 3 from J, leaving 11 bases between them. For the CDR3, the DNA is TGTGCCAGCAGCGTAACGGGGGAGAACTACGAGCAGTACTTC. It encodes CASSVTGENYEQYF.

The genes are TRBV11-1 and TRBJ2-7, with 7 nucleotides matching TRBD2. The ends lost 5 bases at V and 3 bases at J; junction bases unmatched: 10. The germline V gene has CDR1 SGHAT and CDR2 FQDESV (reference sequence). This CDR3 comprises 15 residues. Here the CDR3 reads CASSVSSGLLYEQYF. The CDR3 nucleotides are TGTGCCAGCAGCGTTTCGTCGGGACTACTCTACGAGCAGTACTTC. Combining the CDR3 with reference TRBV11-1 and TRBJ2-7 gives the whole variable domain EAEVAQSPRYKITEKSQAVAFWCDPISGHATLYWYRQILGQGPELLVQFQDESVVDDSQLPKDRFSAERLKGVDSTLKIQPAELGDSAMYLCASSVSSGLLYEQYFGPGTRLTVT.

The V gene is TRBV7-2, the J gene TRBJ1-2; D remains ambiguous. Germline-derived CDR1 and CDR2 are SGHTA and FQGNSA. CDR3 length equals 13 residues. Trimming pared 3 bases from V and 2 bases from J, leaving 7 bases between. The CDR3 DNA reads TGTGCCAGCAGCTTCCGCCAGAACTATGGCTACACCTTC. It yields the protein CASSFRQNYGYTF.

About this clone: The same CDR3 is also encoded by other DNA sequences in this sample. The chain joins TRBV6-5 to TRBJ1-5; D gene unclear. CDR3 size: 13 residues. The germline V gene encodes CDR1 MNHEY and CDR2 SVGAGI. V shed 0 bases and J shed 4 bases, with 4 bases lying between them. In DNA, the CDR3 is TGTGCCAGCAGTTACTCTCTGAATCAGCCCCAGCATTTT. It encodes CASSYSLNQPQHF.

This chain uses TRBV18 with TRBJ2-7, with TRBD2 matching over 13 bases. The length of the CDR3 is 15 residues. V lost 3 bases to trimming and J lost 6 bases; unmatched junction nucleotides: 5. Germline V CDR1 and CDR2: KGHSH, LQKENI. CDR3 in DNA: TGTGCCAGCTCACCTAGACTAGCGGGAGGTAGCGAGCAGTACTTC. It codes for CASSPRLAGGSEQYF.

J is TRBJ2-1 and V is TRBV10-3; tentatively, D is TRBD2 (6 bases). Trimming shortened V by 6 bases and J by 4 bases, and 16 bases separated the two germline ends. CDR1 and CDR2 from the germline V gene are ENHRY and SYGVKD. The CDR3 runs 15 residues. Written as DNA, the CDR3 is TGTGCCATCAGCGACCCATACGCGGGGTACAATGAGCAGTTCTTC. Protein sequence: CAISDPYAGYNEQFF.

This sequence joins TRBV9 and TRBJ2-5; D may be TRBD1 (6 bases). The germline V gene encodes CDR1 SGDLS and CDR2 YYNGEE. CDR3 length: 14 amino acids. Trimming removed 4 bases from V and 3 bases from J, with 13 bases in between. CDR3 sequence: CASSPRGTEETQYF. The CDR3 nucleotides read TGTGCCAGCAGCCCTAGGGGGACGGAAGAGACCCAGTACTTC.